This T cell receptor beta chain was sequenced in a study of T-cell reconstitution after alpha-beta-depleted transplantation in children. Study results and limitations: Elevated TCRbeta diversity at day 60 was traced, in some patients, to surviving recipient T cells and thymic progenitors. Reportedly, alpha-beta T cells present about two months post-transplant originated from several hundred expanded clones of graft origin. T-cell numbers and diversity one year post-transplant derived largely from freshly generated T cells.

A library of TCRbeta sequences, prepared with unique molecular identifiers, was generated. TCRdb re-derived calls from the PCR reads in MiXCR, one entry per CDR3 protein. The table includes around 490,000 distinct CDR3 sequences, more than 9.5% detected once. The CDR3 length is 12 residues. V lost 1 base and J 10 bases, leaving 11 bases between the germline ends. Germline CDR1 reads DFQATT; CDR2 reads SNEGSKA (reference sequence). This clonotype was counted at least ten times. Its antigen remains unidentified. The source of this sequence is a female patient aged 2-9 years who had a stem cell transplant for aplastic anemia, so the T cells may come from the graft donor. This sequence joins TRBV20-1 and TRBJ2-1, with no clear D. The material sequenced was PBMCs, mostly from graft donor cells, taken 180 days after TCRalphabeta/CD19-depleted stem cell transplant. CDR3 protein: CSARATSNEQFF. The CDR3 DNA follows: TGCAGTGCTAGAGCGACCTCGAACGAGCAGTTCTTC.